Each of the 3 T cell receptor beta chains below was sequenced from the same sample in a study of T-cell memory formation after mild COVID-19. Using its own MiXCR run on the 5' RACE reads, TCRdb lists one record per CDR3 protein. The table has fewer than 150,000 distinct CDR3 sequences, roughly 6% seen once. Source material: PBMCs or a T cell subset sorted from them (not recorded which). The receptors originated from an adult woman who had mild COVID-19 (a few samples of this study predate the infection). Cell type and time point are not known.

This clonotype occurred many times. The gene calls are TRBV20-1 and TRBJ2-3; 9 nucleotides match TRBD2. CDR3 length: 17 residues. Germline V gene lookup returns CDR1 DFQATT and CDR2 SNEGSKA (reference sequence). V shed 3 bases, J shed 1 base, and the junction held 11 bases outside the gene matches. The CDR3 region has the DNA TGCAGTGCTAGCGCGGGGGGGAGAGTAGGAGGCACAGATACGCAGTATTTT. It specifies CSASAGGRVGGTDTQYF.

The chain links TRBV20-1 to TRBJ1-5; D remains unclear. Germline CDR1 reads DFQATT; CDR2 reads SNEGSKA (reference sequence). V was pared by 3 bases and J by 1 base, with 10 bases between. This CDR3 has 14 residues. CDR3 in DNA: TGCAGTGCTAGCCGCGGGGAAAGCAATCAGCCCCAGCATTTT. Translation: CSASRGESNQPQHF.

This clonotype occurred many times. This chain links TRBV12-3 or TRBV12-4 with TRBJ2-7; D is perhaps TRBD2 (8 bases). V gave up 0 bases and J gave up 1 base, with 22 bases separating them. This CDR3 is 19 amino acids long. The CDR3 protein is CASSLAFARGVAGSYEQYF. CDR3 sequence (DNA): TGTGCCAGCAGTTTAGCGTTTGCCAGGGGGGTAGCGGGGTCCTACGAGCAGTACTTC.